This T cell receptor beta chain is drawn from a study of beta chain features in type 1 diabetes (dated by TCRdb to the late 2010s). Regarding the research as a whole: No differences in mean age, gender distribution, total cell number or subset yield were found between patients and healthy donors. Regulatory and stem cell-like memory subsets were obtained from only 8 patients and roughly 8 healthy donors, while naive and central memory subsets were obtained from all 30 or so donors. A total of about 110 million sorted cells were examined across all samples, and the number of cells per subset was strongly correlated with RNA yield. In the study, recently diagnosed type 1 diabetes patients and matched healthy donors were compared on the TCRB repertoires of their sorted circulating CD4+ T cell subsets.

This clone was counted only a few times. No antigen is known for it. No much larger clonotype is one base removed from it; base qualities were not supplied. V drops 6 bases and J drops 0 bases, leaving 12 bases in between. The CDR3 runs 15 amino acids, cysteine and phenylalanine included. The only DNA kept is the CDR3, 45 bases in frame from the first base. CDR1 and CDR2, per the germline V gene (reference sequence), are LNHDA and SQIVND. The High Capacity cDNA Reverse Transcription Kit was used to reverse transcribe all of the isolated RNA, meaning that expressed TCRB transcripts were what got sequenced. Naive, central memory and regulatory T cell samples underwent deep immunoSEQ sequencing, averaging approximately 3.5 million total reads per sample. Sorted cells were lysed in RLT buffer and RNA was extracted with DNase-treated RNeasy Micro or Mini kits, depending on cell number. To prevent cross-contamination, each cell subset was processed individually, whereas patient and healthy donor samples were processed jointly. TCRB sequences were amplified from cDNA with the immunoSEQ multiplex PCR, producing 87-bp fragments spanning the CDR3 region. Sequencing of the amplicons was performed on the Illumina HiSeq platform. Regarding the original processing steps: PCR bias was corrected computationally using synthetic template baselines, and reads within Hamming distance 2 were collapsed, with unmergeable singletons discarded. By aligning reads against IMGT, V, D and J genes, CDR3 length, and insertions or deletions at six rearrangement sites were assigned. Within each subset, clonotype counts were normalized to sorted cell number, after which true diversity and Gini coefficients were computed with the tcR R package. The overlap coefficient, calculated on TCRB nucleotide sequences, was used to quantify repertoire sharing. In its TCRdb copy, this immuneACCESS table keeps in-frame sequences only and misses some clones. Where compared with another copy, unresolved V genes explain less than half of these, and the others have no known cause. The DNA gave D and trimming, while V, J and clone size come from that table. This sample comprises about 170,000 clones, 7.8% of them detected only once. The ten top clones hold about 0.9% of the sample.

A single peripheral blood draw of roughly 0.11 L on average was collected from each donor into heparinised tubes. A BD FACSAria II was used to sort naive, central memory, regulatory and stem cell-like memory CD4+ T cells with a panel that included CD45RO, CCR7, CD25, CD127, CD95 and CD27. All sorted populations exceeded 95% purity. PBMCs were isolated right away by Lymphoprep density gradient centrifugation and were stained directly, without culture. Samples were stained and sorted in pairs, with one healthy donor and one patient per experiment, so that batch effects were minimized. Study-level results and caveats: Because cDNA rather than genomic DNA was sequenced, highly expressing activated cells could have been over-represented, although no difference in activation and CD3 levels was found between groups. Patients with type 1 diabetes made fewer insertions and deleted more nucleotides at VDJ recombination sites, implying thymic rearrangement abnormalities. Naive, central memory and regulatory TCRB repertoires appeared more similar among patients than among healthy donors. Only small numbers of individuals were included in the HLA sub-analyses, which left unresolved whether HLA type had any influence on TCRB rearrangement. In all four CD4+ subsets, TCRB CDR3 length was moderately but significantly shorter in type 1 diabetes patients. Shorter templates might have been favored by PCR, but patient and control samples were amplified and corrected together, so both groups would have been affected equally by any skew.

The sample comprised central memory CD4+ T cells from blood. Recombination joined TRBV19 with TRBJ2-1; TRBD1 is a possible D gene, resting on 5 matching bases. This clonotype was sampled from a woman between 35 and 50 years old with type 1 diabetes. The CDR3 has the sequence CASSITGASYNEQFF. The DNA reads as follows: TGTGCCAGTAGCATAACAGGCGCCTCCTACAATGAGCAGTTCTTC.